This paragraph reports one T cell receptor (beta chain). Its antigen is still unknown. In the PCR, 60 Vbeta and 13 Jbeta primers were used. Profiling relied on immunoSEQ multiplex PCR, and the TCRdb table lists in-frame clones only, not all of them. The data hold approximately 170,000 clones, with about 80% observed a single time. This CDR3 comprises 14 residues. Trimming took 2 bases from V and 7 from J; bases not matched to a gene: 4. Germline V gene sequence: CDR1 MRHNA, CDR2 SNTAGT. The data were obtained in a study of cytomegalovirus exposure and HLA in healthy donors. Overall study: The Caucasian-associated ancestry cluster held around 76% of more than 350 genotyped donors. Study outcomes and limitations: Researchers reported that a few CMV-associated chains were confirmed in vitro as CMV antigen-specific.

The receptor's source is a woman aged 40 to 49 in good health and CMV-seronegative. The sample comprised PBMCs. The V and J genes are TRBV6-4 and TRBJ2-4; 8 nucleotides line up with TRBD1. CDR3 sequence reads: CASSDRAGGNIQYF. DNA for the CDR3: TGTGCCAGCAGTGACAGGGCAGGGGGCAACATTCAGTACTTC.